This T cell receptor beta chain was retrieved from a study of blood T cell repertoires in COVID-19. Study details: The origin of the acute and convalescent COVID-19 samples was the United States, Italy and Spain. T cells, B-cell-depleted T cells, or PBMCs provided the cDNA or gDNA that served as material.

As processed by the authors: Amplifying reference gene primers gave estimates of nucleated cell counts. The table came from immunoSEQ multiplex PCR; TCRdb's copy has only in-frame clones and leaves some out. The D gene and trimming were derived from the DNA, and the V and J assignments and clone size from that table. Of under 50,000 clones in the sample, 88% are singletons; the top ten hold over 8.5%. What was sequenced was peripheral blood. This clonotype was sampled from a man aged 50-60 years with active COVID-19.

The CDR3 loop is CASSADPGGWDKNIQYF. The CDR3 nucleotides are TGTGCCAGCAGCGCTGACCCAGGGGGCTGGGACAAAAACATTCAGTACTTC. The gene calls are TRBV7-2 and TRBJ2-4; 8 bases are a match to TRBD1. From germline, CDR1 is SGHTA and CDR2 FQGNSA. CDR3 length: 17 amino acids. J was trimmed by 3 bases and V by 5 bases; bases with no gene match: 12.